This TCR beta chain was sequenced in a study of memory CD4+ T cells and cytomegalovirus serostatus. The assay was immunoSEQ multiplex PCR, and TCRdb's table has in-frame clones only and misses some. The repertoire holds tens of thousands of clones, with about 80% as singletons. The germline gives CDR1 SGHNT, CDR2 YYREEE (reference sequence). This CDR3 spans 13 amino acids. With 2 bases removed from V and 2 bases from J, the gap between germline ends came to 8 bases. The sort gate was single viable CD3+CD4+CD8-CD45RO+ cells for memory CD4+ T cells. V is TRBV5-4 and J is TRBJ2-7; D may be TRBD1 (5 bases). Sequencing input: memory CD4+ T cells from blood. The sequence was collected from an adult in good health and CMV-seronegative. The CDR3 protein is CASSFVGAYEQYF. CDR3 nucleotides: TGTGCCAGCAGCTTTGTAGGGGCCTACGAGCAGTACTTC.